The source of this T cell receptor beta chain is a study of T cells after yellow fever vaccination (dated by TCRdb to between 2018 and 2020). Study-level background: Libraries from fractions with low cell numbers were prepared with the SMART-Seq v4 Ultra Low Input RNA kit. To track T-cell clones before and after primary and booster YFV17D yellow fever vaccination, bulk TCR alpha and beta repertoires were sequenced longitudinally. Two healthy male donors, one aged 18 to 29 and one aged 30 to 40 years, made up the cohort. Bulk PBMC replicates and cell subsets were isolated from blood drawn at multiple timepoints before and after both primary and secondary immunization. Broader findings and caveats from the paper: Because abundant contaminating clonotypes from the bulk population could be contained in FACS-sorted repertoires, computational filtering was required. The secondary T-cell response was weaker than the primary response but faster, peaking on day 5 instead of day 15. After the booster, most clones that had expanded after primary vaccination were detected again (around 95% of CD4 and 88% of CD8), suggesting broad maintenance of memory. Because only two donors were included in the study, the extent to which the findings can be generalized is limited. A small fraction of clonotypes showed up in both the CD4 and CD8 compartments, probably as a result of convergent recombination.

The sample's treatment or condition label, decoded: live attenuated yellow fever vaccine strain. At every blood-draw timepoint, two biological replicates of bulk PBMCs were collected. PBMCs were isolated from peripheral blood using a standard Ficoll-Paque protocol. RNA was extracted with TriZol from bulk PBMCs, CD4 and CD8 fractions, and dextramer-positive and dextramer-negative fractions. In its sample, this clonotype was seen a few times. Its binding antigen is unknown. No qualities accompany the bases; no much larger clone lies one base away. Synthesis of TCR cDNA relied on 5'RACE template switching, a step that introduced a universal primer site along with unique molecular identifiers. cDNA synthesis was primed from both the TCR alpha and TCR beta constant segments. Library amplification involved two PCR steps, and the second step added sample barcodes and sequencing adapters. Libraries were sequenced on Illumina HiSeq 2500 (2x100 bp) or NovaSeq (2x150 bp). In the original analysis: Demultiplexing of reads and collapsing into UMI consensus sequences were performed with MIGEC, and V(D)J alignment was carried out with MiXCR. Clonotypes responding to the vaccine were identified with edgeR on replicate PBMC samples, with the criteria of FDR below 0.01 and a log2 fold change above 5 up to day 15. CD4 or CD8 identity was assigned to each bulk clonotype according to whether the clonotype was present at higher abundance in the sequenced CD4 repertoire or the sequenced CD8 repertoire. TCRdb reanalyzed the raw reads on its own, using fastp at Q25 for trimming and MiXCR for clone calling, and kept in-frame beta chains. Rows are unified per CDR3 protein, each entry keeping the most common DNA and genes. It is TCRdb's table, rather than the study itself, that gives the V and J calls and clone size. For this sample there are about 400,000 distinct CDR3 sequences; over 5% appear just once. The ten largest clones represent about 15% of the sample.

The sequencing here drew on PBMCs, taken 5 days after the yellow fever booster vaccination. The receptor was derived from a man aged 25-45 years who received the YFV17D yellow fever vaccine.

This receptor carries the CDR3 CSAPRGSSQETQYF. The nucleotide sequence reads TGCAGTGCTCCCCGGGGAAGCTCCCAAGAGACCCAGTACTTC. In this chain, TRBV20-1 is recombined with TRBJ2-5, and perhaps TRBD2 as D gene, on 5 matching bases. Relative to germline, V is 5 bases shorter and J is 1 base shorter, with 14 bases between their ends. Its CDR3 holds 14 amino acids, cysteine through phenylalanine. Only the CDR3 DNA stays, 42 bases, in frame from base 1. CDR1 and CDR2, looked up from the germline V gene (reference sequence), are DFQATT and SNEGSKA.